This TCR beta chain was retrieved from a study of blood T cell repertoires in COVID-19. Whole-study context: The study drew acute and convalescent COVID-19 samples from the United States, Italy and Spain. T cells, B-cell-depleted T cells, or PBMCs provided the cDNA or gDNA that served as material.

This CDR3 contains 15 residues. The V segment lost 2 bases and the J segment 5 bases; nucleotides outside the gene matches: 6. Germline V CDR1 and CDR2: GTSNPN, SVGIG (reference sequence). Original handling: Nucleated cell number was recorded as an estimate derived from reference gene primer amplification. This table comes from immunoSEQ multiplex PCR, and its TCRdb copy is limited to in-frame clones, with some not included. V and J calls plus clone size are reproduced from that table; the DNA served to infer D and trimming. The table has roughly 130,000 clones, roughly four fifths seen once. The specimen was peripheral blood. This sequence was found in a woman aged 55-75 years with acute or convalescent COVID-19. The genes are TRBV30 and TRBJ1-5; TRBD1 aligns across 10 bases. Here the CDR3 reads CAWSLTGGLYQPQHF. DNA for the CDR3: TGTGCCTGGAGTCTGACAGGGGGCCTTTATCAGCCCCAGCATTTT.